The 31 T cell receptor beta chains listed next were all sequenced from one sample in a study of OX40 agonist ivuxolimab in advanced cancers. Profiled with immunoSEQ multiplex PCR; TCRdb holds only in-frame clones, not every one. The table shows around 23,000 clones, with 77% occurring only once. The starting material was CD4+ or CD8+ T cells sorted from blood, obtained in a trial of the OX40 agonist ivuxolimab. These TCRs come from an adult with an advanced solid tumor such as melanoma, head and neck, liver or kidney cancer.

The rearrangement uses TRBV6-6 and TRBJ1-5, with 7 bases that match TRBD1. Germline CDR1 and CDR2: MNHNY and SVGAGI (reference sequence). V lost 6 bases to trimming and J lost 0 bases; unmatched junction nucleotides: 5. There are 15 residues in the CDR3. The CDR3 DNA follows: TGTGCCAGCAGGAAACAGGGGAATAGCAATCAGCCCCAGCATTTT. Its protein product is CASRKQGNSNQPQHF.

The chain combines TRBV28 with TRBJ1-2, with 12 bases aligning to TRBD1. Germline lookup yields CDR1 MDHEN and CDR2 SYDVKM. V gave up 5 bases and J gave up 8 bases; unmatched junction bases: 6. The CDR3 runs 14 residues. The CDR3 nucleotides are TGTGCCAGCAGTCCGAGGGACAGGGGGCAGGGCTACACCTTC. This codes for CASSPRDRGQGYTF.

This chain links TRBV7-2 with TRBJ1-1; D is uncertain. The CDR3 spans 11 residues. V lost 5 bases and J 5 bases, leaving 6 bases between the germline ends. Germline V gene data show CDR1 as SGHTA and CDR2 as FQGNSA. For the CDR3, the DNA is TGTGCCAGCAGCCTTCTGACTGAAGCTTTCTTT. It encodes CASSLLTEAFF.

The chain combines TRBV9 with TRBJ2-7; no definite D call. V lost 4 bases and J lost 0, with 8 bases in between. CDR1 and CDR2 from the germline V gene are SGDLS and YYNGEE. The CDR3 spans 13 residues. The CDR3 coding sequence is TGTGCCAGCAGCCCCCGGACCTCCTACGAGCAGTACTTC. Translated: CASSPRTSYEQYF. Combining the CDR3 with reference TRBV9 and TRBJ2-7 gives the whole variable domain DSGVTQTPKHLITATGQRVTLRCSPRSGDLSVYWYQQSLDQGLQFLIQYYNGEERAKGNILERFSAQQFPDLHSELNLSSLELGDSALYFCASSPRTSYEQYFGPGTRLTVT.

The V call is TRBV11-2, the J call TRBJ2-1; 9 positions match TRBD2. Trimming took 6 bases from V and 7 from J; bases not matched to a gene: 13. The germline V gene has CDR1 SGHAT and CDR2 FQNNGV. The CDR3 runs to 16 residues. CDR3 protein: CASSPNSGGFGNEQFF. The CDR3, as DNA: TGTGCCAGCAGTCCTAATAGCGGGGGTTTTGGGAATGAGCAGTTCTTC.

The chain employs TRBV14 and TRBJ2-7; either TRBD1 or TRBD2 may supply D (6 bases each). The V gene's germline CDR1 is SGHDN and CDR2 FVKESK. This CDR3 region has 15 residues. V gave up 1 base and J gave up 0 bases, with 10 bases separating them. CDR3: CASSQGGAHSYEQYF. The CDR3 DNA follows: TGTGCCAGCAGCCAAGGGGGGGCCCACTCCTACGAGCAGTACTTC. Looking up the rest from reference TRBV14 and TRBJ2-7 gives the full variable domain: EAGVTQFPSHSVIEKGQTVTLRCDPISGHDNLYWYRRVMGKEIKFLLHFVKESKQDESGMPNNRFLAERTGGTYSTLKVQPAELEDSGVYFCASSQGGAHSYEQYFGPGTRLTVT.

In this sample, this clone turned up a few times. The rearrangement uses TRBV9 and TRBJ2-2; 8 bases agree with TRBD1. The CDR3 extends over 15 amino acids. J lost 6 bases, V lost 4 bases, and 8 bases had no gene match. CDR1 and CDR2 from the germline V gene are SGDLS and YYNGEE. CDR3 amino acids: CASSPRDRRAGELFF. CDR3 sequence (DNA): TGTGCCAGCAGCCCCCGGGACAGGAGGGCCGGGGAGCTGTTTTTT.

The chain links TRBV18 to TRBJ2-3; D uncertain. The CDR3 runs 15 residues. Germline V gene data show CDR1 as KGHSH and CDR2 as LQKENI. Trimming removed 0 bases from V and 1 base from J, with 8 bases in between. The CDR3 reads CASSPPSLGTDTQYF. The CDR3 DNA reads TGTGCCAGCTCACCACCGAGTCTGGGCACAGATACGCAGTATTTT.

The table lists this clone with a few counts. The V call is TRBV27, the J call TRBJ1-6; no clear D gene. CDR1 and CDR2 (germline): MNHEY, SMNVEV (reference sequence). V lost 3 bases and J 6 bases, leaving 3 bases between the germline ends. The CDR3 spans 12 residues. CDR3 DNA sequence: TGTGCCAGCAGTTTCTCTAATTCACCCCTCCACTTT. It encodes CASSFSNSPLHF.

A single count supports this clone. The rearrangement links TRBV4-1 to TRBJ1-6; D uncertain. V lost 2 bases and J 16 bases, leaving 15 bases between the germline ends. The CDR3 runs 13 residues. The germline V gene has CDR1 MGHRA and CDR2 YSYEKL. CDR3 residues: CASSQLYNLWLHF. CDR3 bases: TGCGCCAGCAGCCAATTATATAACTTGTGGCTCCACTTT.

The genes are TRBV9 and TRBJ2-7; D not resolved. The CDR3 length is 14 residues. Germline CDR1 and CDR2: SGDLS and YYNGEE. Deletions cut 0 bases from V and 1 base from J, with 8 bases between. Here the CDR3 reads CASSVAQESYEQYF. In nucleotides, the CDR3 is TGTGCCAGCAGCGTAGCACAAGAGTCCTACGAGCAGTACTTC. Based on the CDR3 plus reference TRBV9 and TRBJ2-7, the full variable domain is DSGVTQTPKHLITATGQRVTLRCSPRSGDLSVYWYQQSLDQGLQFLIQYYNGEERAKGNILERFSAQQFPDLHSELNLSSLELGDSALYFCASSVAQESYEQYFGPGTRLTVT.

This CDR3 reads CASSFNRLAGASGNEQFF. The DNA for the CDR3 is TGTGCCAGCAGCTTCAACAGACTAGCGGGGGCCTCAGGGAATGAGCAGTTCTTC. J is TRBJ2-1 and V is TRBV11-2; 12 nucleotides agree with TRBD2. CDR1 SGHAT and CDR2 FQNNGV come from the germline V gene. There are 18 residues in the CDR3. After removal of 3 bases from V and 7 bases from J, the junction contained 13 bases not matched to a gene.

The CDR3 nucleotides are TGTGCCAGCAGCCAAGAGCTAGGGACCTGGGAGACCCAGTACTTC. It translates to CASSQELGTWETQYF. The genes are TRBV14 and TRBJ2-5; the D call may be TRBD1 or TRBD2 (5 bases each). The CDR3 runs 15 residues. Germline lookup yields CDR1 SGHDN and CDR2 FVKESK. Trimming left V 0 bases short and J 5 bases short, with 13 bases between.

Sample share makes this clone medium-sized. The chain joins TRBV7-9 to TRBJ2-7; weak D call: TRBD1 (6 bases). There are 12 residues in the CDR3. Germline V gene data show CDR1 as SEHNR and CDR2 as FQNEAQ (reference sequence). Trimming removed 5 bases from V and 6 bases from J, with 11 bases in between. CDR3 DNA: TGTGCCAGCAGCCCTGACAGGACCGAGCAGTACTTC. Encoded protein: CASSPDRTEQYF.

Here the CDR3 DNA reads TGTGCCAGCAGTTACGCGGGTAATTCACCCCTCCACTTT. As protein: CASSYAGNSPLHF. V usage is TRBV6-5 and J usage is TRBJ1-6; D is unresolved. This CDR3 has 13 amino acids. CDR1 and CDR2 from the germline V gene are MNHEY and SVGAGI. Trimming shortened V by 2 bases and J by 6 bases, and 5 bases separated the two germline ends.

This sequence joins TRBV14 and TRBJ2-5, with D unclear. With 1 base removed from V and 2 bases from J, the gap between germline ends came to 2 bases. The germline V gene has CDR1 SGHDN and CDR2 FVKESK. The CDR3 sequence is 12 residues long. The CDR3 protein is CASSQVQETQYF. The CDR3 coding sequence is TGTGCCAGCAGCCAAGTTCAAGAGACCCAGTACTTC.

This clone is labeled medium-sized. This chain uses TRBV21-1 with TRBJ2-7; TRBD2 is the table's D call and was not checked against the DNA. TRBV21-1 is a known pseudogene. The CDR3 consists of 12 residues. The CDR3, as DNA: TGTGCCAGCTGGTGGGGGGGCGTCGAGCAGTACTTC. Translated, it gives CASWWGGVEQYF.

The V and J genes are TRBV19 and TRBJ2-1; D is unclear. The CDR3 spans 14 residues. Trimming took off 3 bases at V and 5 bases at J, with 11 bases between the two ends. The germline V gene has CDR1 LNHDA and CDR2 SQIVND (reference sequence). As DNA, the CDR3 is TGTGCCAGTAGTATGGGTTCCTACAACAATGAGCAGTTCTTC. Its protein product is CASSMGSYNNEQFF.

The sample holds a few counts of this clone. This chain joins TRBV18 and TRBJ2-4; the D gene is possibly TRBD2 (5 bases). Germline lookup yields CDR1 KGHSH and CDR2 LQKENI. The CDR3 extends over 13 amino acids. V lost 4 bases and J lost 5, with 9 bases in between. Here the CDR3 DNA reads TGTGCCAGCTCACTGGGGAGAGAAAACATTCAGTACTTC. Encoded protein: CASSLGRENIQYF. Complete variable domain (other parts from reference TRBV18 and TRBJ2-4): NAGVMQNPRHLVRRRGQEARLRCSPMKGHSHVYWYRQLPEEGLKFMVYLQKENIIDESGMPKERFSAEFPKEGPSILRIQQVVRGDSAAYFCASSLGRENIQYFGAGTRLSVL.

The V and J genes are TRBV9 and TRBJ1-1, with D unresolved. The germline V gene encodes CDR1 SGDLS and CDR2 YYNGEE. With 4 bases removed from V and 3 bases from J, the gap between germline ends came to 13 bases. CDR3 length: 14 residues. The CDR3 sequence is CASSPGLGYTEAFF. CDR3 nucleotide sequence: TGTGCCAGCAGCCCGGGATTAGGGTACACTGAAGCTTTCTTT. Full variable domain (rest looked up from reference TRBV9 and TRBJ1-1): DSGVTQTPKHLITATGQRVTLRCSPRSGDLSVYWYQQSLDQGLQFLIQYYNGEERAKGNILERFSAQQFPDLHSELNLSSLELGDSALYFCASSPGLGYTEAFFGQGTRLTVV.

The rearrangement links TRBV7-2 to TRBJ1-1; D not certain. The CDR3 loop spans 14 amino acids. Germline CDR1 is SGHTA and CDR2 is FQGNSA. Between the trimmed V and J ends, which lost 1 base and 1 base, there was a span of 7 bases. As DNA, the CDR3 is TGTGCCAGCAGCTTAGTTTCGGGGAACACTGAAGCTTTCTTT. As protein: CASSLVSGNTEAFF.

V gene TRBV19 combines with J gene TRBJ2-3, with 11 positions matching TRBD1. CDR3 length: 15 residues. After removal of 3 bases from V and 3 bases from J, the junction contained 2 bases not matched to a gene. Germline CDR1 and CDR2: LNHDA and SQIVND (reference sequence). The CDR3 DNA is TGTGCCAGTAGTATTTGGGACAGGGGGACAGATACGCAGTATTTT. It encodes CASSIWDRGTDTQYF.

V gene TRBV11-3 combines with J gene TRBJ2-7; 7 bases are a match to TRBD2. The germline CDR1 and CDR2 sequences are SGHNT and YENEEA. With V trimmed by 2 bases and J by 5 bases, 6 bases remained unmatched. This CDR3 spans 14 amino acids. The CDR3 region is CASSLNSGYDEQYF. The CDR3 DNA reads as TGTGCCAGCAGCTTAAATAGCGGGTATGACGAGCAGTACTTC.

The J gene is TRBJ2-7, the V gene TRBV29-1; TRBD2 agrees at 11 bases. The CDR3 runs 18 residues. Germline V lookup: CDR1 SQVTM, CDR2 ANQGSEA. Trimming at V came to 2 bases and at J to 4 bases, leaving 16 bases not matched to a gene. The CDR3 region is CSVELTPIAGGPFYEQYF. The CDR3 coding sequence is TGCAGCGTTGAACTTACCCCGATAGCGGGAGGGCCTTTTTACGAGCAGTACTTC.

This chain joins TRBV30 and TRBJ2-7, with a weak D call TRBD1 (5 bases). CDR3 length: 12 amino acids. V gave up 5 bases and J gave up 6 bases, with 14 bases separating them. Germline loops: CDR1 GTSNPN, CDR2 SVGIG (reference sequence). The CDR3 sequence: CAWGATLAEQYF. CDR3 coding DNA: TGTGCCTGGGGGGCGACATTAGCCGAGCAGTACTTC.

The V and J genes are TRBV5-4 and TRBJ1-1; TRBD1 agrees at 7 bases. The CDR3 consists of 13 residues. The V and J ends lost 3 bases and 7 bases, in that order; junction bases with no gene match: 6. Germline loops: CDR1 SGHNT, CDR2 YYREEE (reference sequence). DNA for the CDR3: TGTGCCAGCAGCTCAGACAGGGCTGTTGAAGCTTTCTTT. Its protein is CASSSDRAVEAFF.

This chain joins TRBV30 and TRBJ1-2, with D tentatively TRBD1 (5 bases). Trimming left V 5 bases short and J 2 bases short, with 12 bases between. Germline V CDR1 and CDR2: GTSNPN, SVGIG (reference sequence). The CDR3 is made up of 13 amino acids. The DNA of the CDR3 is TGTGCCTGGCGCGGAGGGGAGAACTATGGCTACACCTTC. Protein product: CAWRGGENYGYTF.

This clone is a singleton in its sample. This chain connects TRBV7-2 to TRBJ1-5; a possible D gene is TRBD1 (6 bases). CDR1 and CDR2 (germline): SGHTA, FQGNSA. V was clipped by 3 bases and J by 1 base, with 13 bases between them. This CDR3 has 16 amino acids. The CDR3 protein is CASSLDSPFSNQPQHF. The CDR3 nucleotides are TGTGCCAGCAGCTTGGACAGTCCTTTCAGCAATCAGCCCCAGCATTTT.

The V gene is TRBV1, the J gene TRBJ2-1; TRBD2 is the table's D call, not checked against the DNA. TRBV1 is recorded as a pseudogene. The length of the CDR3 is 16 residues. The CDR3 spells CTSSQETSGVLNEQFF. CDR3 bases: TGCACCAGCAGCCAGGAGACTAGCGGGGTGTTGAATGAGCAGTTCTTC.

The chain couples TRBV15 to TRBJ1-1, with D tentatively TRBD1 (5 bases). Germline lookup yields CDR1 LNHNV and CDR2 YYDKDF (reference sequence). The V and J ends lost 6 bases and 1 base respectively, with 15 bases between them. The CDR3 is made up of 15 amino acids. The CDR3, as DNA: TGTGCCACCAGGGCCCCAGGGCTTTCGAACACTGAAGCTTTCTTT. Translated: CATRAPGLSNTEAFF.

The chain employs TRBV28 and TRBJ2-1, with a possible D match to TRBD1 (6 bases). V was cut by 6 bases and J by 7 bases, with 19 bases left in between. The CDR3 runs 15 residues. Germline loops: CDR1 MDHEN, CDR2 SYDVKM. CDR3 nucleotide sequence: TGTGCCAGCAGCCTGACAGGACATAGAGGGAATGAGCAGTTCTTC. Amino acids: CASSLTGHRGNEQFF.